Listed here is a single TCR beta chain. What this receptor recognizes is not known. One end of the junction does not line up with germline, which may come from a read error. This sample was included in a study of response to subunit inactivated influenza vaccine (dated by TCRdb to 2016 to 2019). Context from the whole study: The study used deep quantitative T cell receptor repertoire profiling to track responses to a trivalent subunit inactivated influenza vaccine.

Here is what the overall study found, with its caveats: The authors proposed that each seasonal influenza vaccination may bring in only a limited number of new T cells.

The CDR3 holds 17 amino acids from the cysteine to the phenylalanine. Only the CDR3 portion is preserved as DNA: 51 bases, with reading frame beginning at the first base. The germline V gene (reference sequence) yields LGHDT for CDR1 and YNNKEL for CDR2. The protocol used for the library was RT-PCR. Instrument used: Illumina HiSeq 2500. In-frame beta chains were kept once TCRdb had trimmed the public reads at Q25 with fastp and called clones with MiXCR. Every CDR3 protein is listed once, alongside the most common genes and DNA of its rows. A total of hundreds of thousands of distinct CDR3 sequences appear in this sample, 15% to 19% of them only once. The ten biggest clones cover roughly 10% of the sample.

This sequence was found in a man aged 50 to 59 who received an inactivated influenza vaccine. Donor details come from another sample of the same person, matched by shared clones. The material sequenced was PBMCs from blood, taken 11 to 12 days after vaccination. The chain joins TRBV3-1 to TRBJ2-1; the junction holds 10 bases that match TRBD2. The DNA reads TGTGCCAGCAGCCAAGATCTCCTAGCGGGGGTGCGGGGTGAGCAGCTCTTC. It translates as CASSQDLLAGVRGEQLF.